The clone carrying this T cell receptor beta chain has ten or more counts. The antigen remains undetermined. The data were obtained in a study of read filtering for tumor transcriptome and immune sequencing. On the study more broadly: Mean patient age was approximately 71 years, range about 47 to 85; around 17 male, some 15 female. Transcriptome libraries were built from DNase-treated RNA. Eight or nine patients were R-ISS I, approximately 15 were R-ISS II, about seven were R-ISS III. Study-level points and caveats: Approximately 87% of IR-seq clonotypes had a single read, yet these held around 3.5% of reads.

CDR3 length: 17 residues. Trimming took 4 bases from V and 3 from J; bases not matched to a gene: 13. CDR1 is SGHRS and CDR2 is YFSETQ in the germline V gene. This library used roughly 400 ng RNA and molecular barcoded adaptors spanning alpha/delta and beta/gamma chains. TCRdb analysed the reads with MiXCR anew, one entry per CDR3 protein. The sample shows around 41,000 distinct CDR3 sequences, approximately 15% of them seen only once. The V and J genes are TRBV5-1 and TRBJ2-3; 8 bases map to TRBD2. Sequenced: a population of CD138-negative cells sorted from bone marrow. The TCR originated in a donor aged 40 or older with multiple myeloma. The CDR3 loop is CASSTTPGLEGTDTQYF. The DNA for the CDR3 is TGCGCCAGCAGCACTACTCCGGGACTAGAGGGGACAGATACGCAGTATTTT.